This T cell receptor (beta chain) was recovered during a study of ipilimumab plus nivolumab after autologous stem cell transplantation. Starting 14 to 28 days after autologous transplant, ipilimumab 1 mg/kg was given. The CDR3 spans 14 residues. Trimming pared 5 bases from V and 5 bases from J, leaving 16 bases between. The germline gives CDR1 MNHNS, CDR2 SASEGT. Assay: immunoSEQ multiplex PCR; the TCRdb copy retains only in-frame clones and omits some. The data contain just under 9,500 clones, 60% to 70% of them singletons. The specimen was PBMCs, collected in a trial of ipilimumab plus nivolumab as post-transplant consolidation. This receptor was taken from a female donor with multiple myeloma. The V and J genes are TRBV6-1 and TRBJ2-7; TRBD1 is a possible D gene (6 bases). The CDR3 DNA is TGTGCCAGCAGTTTACCAGGGGAGCGCAACGAGCAGTACTTC. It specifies CASSLPGERNEQYF.